Detailed here is one TCR beta chain. Its recognized antigen is unknown. The record has no base qualities; no much larger clone is one base away. The data are from a study of blood T cell repertoires in COVID-19 (dated by TCRdb to the early 2020s). Study-level background: The collaborator samples originated in the United States, Italy and Spain and spanned the acute and convalescent phases of COVID-19. The prospective study material was composed of cDNA or gDNA derived from T cells, B-cell-depleted T cells, or PBMCs. Subjects who had been exposed to COVID-19, were actively infected with it, or had recovered from it provided the deeply sampled blood TCRbeta repertoires that made up the dataset. A freely available public database, intended as a resource for researchers studying the immune response to SARS-CoV-2, is where the repertoires were released. The samples were drawn from the first 160 participants of the ongoing ImmuneRACE study and from over a thousand subjects provided by 6 global collaborators. Nearly every sample came with metadata listing a de-identified subject ID, COVID-19 status, age in years and sex. Where HLA class I and class II types were available, the types were taken from metadata supplied by the sample provider, not from assay-based typing. Findings and caveats that apply to the study as a whole: The amount of clinical and demographic metadata varied by source and participant and was provided uncurated.

Collaborating institutions collected whole blood in K2EDTA tubes following their own protocols. For TCRbeta analysis, collaborator samples were shipped as frozen whole blood, as isolated PBMCs, or as DNA extracted from either sample type. The CDR3 sequence holds 16 residues, the cysteine and phenylalanine included. The kept DNA is CDR3 alone, 48 bases in frame from the first base. The germline V gene provides CDR1 KGHSH and CDR2 LQKENI. The junction shows trimming of 0 bases on V and 0 bases on J, plus 9 bases between the germline ends. TCRbeta CDR3 regions were amplified from genomic DNA using the immunoSEQ Assay, a bias-controlled multiplex PCR. Regarding the original processing steps: Within the assay, amplification of reference gene primers was used to estimate how many nucleated cells each sample contained. To quantify the absolute abundance of each unique TCRbeta CDR3 rearrangement, sequence reads were collapsed and filtered. For each sample, productive Simpson clonality was calculated as the square root of Simpson's diversity index over productive rearrangements. TCRdb provides this immuneACCESS table in a form limited to in-frame rearrangements. Some clones are lacking; in checked studies, under half of them reflect an unresolved V gene, and why the rest are absent is not known. Clone size and V and J calls were adopted from that table, with D and trimming inferred from the DNA. Within this sample are tens of thousands of clones, with 75% to 85% of them counted one time only. About a quarter of the sample comes from the top ten.

This sequence uses TRBV18 and TRBJ1-3; the D gene cannot be resolved reliably. Sequenced: peripheral blood. This TCR derives from a man between 65 and 79 years old with acute or convalescent COVID-19. The nucleotide sequence is given as TGTGCCAGCTCACCACCGAGGGCCAACTCTGGAAACACCATATATTTT. This sequence encodes CASSPPRANSGNTIYF.